Each of the 16 T cell receptor beta chains below was sequenced from the same sample in a study of shared clonotypes between healthy human individuals. Repertoires were generated with immunoSEQ multiplex PCR, while TCRdb's copy carries only in-frame clones and drops some. The repertoire holds around 2.5 million clones, 93% seen once, with approximately 0.35% in the top ten. The specimen was naive CD4+ T cells from PBMCs. Subset indicated: CD45RA+ positively selected. These receptor sequences come from a man aged 18 to 30 in good health. Some clones in this sample may be carry-over from other donors' samples.

The genes are TRBV5-1 and TRBJ2-1; 10 nucleotides line up with TRBD2. V lost 6 bases to trimming and J lost 8 bases; unmatched junction nucleotides: 14. Germline V gene lookup returns CDR1 SGHRS and CDR2 YFSETQ. This CDR3 has 16 amino acids. CDR3 sequence: CASTYYKSGRADEQFF. DNA for the CDR3: TGCGCCAGCACCTACTATAAGAGCGGGAGGGCCGATGAGCAGTTCTTC. Together with reference TRBV5-1 and TRBJ2-1, the CDR3 gives the full variable domain: KAGVTQTPRYLIKTRGQQVTLSCSPISGHRSVSWYQQTPGQGLQFLFEYFSETQRNKGNFPGRFSGRQFSNSRSEMNVSTLELGDSALYLCASTYYKSGRADEQFFGPGTRLTVL.

V usage is TRBV27 and J usage is TRBJ2-7; 11 nucleotides align to TRBD1. The CDR3 totals 14 residues. Germline V gene data show CDR1 as MNHEY and CDR2 as SMNVEV (reference sequence). V trimming: 7 bases; J trimming: 4 bases; junction bases outside the gene matches: 6. For the CDR3, the DNA is TGTGCCAGCAAAGGACAGGGGGCTTCTTACGAGCAGTACTTC. Protein: CASKGQGASYEQYF.

The V gene is TRBV25-1, the J gene TRBJ2-7; D gene unclear. The CDR3 loop spans 13 amino acids. Per germline, CDR1 MGHDK and CDR2 SYGVNS. The ends were cut back, 5 bases at V and 3 bases at J, with 11 bases in the middle. This chain's CDR3 is CASSPFQDYEQYF. The CDR3 DNA is TGTGCCAGCAGTCCCTTCCAGGACTACGAGCAGTACTTC.

As for this clone: This CDR3 is also generated by other DNA sequences in the sample. The chain links TRBV5-1 to TRBJ2-3; D possibly matches TRBD1 or TRBD2 (5 bases each). V lost 1 base to trimming and J lost 3 bases, with 12 bases between them. Germline V gene data show CDR1 as SGHRS and CDR2 as YFSETQ. The CDR3 covers 15 residues. The CDR3, as DNA: TGCGCCAGCAGCTTGACAGGTGGAGGTACAGATACGCAGTATTTT. Translated, it gives CASSLTGGGTDTQYF.

V gene TRBV13 combines with J gene TRBJ2-6, with D perhaps TRBD1 (6 bases). Germline assignment: CDR1 PRHDT and CDR2 FYEKMQ (reference sequence). The CDR3 extends over 16 amino acids. Deletions cut 5 bases from V and 0 bases from J, with 11 bases between. CDR3 nucleotides: TGTGCCAGCAGCACGCACAGGGCCTCTGGGGCCAACGTCCTGACTTTC. This translates into CASSTHRASGANVLTF.

The J gene is TRBJ1-2, the V gene TRBV4-1; D is unclear. Trimming took off 4 bases at V and 6 bases at J, with 21 bases between the two ends. The germline CDR1 and CDR2 sequences are MGHRA and YSYEKL. The CDR3 extends over 16 amino acids. CDR3 sequence: CASSPHGGRGSNGYTF. In DNA, the CDR3 is TGCGCCAGCAGCCCCCATGGCGGCAGAGGTTCGAATGGCTACACCTTC.

This clone showed up just once. This sequence joins TRBV6-5 and TRBJ1-2; TRBD1 matches 7 bases. Germline assignment: CDR1 MNHEY and CDR2 SVGAGI. After removal of 6 bases from V and 8 bases from J, the junction contained 12 bases not matched to a gene. The CDR3 consists of 14 residues. As DNA, the CDR3 is TGTGCCAGCAGCTCCAGGGGGGGACCAAAGGGCTACACCTTC. The encoded protein is CASSSRGGPKGYTF.

This chain's CDR3 is CASSLRDVRNTIYF. DNA for the CDR3: TGTGCCAGCAGTTTGAGGGACGTTAGGAACACCATATATTTT. The chain is built from TRBV28 and TRBJ1-3; D may be TRBD1 (5 bases). With 3 bases removed from V and 7 bases from J, the gap between germline ends came to 13 bases. Per the germline V gene, CDR1 is MDHEN and CDR2 is SYDVKM. CDR3 size: 14 residues.

V usage is TRBV2 and J usage is TRBJ1-2; 7 bases align to TRBD1. The trim removed 9 bases at V and 6 bases at J, leaving 4 bases unmatched. The CDR3 totals 11 residues. The V gene's germline CDR1 is SNHLY and CDR2 FYNNEI. Written as DNA, the CDR3 is TGTGCCAGTGGACAGGAGAATGGCTACACCTTC. Its translation: CASGQENGYTF.

This clone was found once. This chain uses TRBV5-4 with TRBJ1-3; 7 nucleotides line up with TRBD1. In germline, CDR1 is SGHNT, CDR2 YYREEE (reference sequence). This CDR3 is built from 13 residues. Trimming at V came to 5 bases and at J to 3 bases, leaving 2 bases not matched to a gene. CDR3 region: CASRWTGGNTIYF. In nucleotides, the CDR3 is TGTGCCAGCAGGTGGACAGGTGGAAACACCATATATTTT.

This rearrangement joins TRBV19 to TRBJ2-7; D possibly corresponds to TRBD2 (5 bases). The V gene's germline CDR1 is LNHDA and CDR2 SQIVND (reference sequence). Between the trimmed V and J ends, which lost 7 bases and 7 bases, there was a span of 5 bases. The CDR3 totals 9 residues. CDR3 sequence reads: CASTGEQYF. The CDR3 region has the DNA TGTGCCAGTACGGGGGAGCAGTACTTC.

The rearrangement links TRBV5-6 to TRBJ1-2; a possible D gene is TRBD1 (5 bases). The germline V gene encodes CDR1 SGHDT and CDR2 YYEEEE. V was clipped by 4 bases and J by 8 bases, with 18 bases between them. The CDR3 is made up of 14 amino acids. As DNA, the CDR3 is TGTGCCAGCAGCCGAGGGACTTCCTGGGAGGGCTACACCTTC. It encodes CASSRGTSWEGYTF.

The V gene is TRBV5-8, the J gene TRBJ2-1; 7 bases fit TRBD2. V shed 4 bases and J 0 bases; nucleotides not matched to a gene: 7. Germline V gene sequence: CDR1 SGHTS, CDR2 YDEGEE. CDR3 length equals 16 residues. CDR3 coding DNA: TGTGCCAGCAGCGTGGGACTACTGAGCTCCTACAATGAGCAGTTCTTC. It specifies CASSVGLLSSYNEQFF.

The chain recombines TRBV7-9 with TRBJ2-5; D gene unclear. Trimming cost V 4 bases and J 5 bases, with 8 bases left between them. The CDR3 extends over 12 amino acids. Germline V gives CDR1 SEHNR, CDR2 FQNEAQ (reference sequence). The CDR3 DNA reads TGTGCCAGCAGCTACCGCGGCGAGACCCAGTACTTC. It codes for CASSYRGETQYF.

The chain is built from TRBV19 and TRBJ1-5, with 10 bases that match TRBD1. The CDR3 sequence is 15 residues long. CDR1 and CDR2 (germline): LNHDA, SQIVND (reference sequence). V lost 2 bases to trimming and J lost 7 bases; unmatched junction nucleotides: 5. CDR3 in amino acids: CASSIKDRGAQPQHF. DNA for the CDR3: TGTGCCAGTAGTATAAAGGACAGGGGGGCGCAGCCCCAGCATTTT. Drawing the rest from reference TRBV19 and TRBJ1-5, the complete variable domain is DGGITQSPKYLFRKEGQNVTLSCEQNLNHDAMYWYRQDPGQGLRLIYYSQIVNDFQKGDIAEGYSVSREKKESFPLTVTSAQKNPTAFYLCASSIKDRGAQPQHFGDGTRLSIL.

Comment on this clone: Other DNA sequences in this specimen translate into the identical CDR3. The chain couples TRBV9 to TRBJ2-1; the D is unclear. CDR1 and CDR2 (germline): SGDLS, YYNGEE. The ends were cut back, 2 bases at V and 2 bases at J, with 5 bases in the middle. The CDR3 runs to 13 residues. The CDR3 loop reads CASSVSPYNEQFF. CDR3 nucleotide sequence: TGTGCCAGCAGCGTTTCCCCCTACAATGAGCAGTTCTTC. Variable domain in full (rest from reference TRBV9 and TRBJ2-1): DSGVTQTPKHLITATGQRVTLRCSPRSGDLSVYWYQQSLDQGLQFLIQYYNGEERAKGNILERFSAQQFPDLHSELNLSSLELGDSALYFCASSVSPYNEQFFGPGTRLTVL.